This record covers a single TCR beta chain. The CDR3 is 13 residues long. In germline, CDR1 is MGHRA, CDR2 YSYEKL. V lost 1 base to trimming and J lost 8 bases; unmatched junction nucleotides: 0. The sample belongs to a study of control samples from healthy donors and cancer patients. The assay was immunoSEQ multiplex PCR, and TCRdb's table has in-frame clones only and misses some. This table holds 150,000 or so clones, roughly 93% found once. The sequence was obtained from a man between 18 and 35 years old in good health. The V call is TRBV4-1, the J call TRBJ2-2; 8 positions match TRBD2. The material sequenced was blood. The CDR3 is CASSQGLAGELFF. DNA of the CDR3: TGCGCCAGCAGCCAAGGACTAGCGGGGGAGCTGTTTTTT.